This is a list of T cell receptor beta chains from one sample in a study of cytomegalovirus exposure and HLA in healthy donors. The method was immunoSEQ multiplex PCR; TCRdb's version includes in-frame clones alone and lacks a portion of them. The data show 170,000 or so clones, 75% to 85% seen once. The sample was PBMCs. Receptors were obtained from a boy between 10 and 17 years old in good health and CMV-seronegative. CDR3s include the opening cysteine and the closing phenylalanine or tryptophan. The order of the fields is J gene, D gene, CDR3 length, V gene, clone size, CDR3 DNA, CDR3 protein. D genes are given only for firm matches. Clone size is not always given. Where it is, it says once, few, many or a class for expanded clones.

J: TRBJ1-2
D: TRBD1
length: 14
V: TRBV28
size: -
DNA: TGTGCCAGCACTACCCCGGGCAGGGGGCCTGGCTACACCTTC
CDR3: CASTTPGRGPGYTF

J: TRBJ2-7
D: -
length: 15
V: TRBV23-1
size: -
DNA: TGCGCCAGCAGTCAATCGAACAGGGTAGTCCACGAGCAGTACTTC
CDR3: CASSQSNRVVHEQYF

J: TRBJ2-7
D: -
length: 14
V: TRBV4-2
size: -
DNA: TGTGCCAGCAGCCAAGGGGTCGAGGCCTACGAGCAGTACTTC
CDR3: CASSQGVEAYEQYF

J: TRBJ2-7
D: -
length: 15
V: TRBV13
size: few
DNA: TGTGCCAGCAGCTCGACTTTATCCGGCGGCTACGAGCAGTACTTC
CDR3: CASSSTLSGGYEQYF

J: TRBJ2-1
D: TRBD1
length: 19
V: TRBV2
size: -
DNA: TGTGCCAGCAGTGAGTTCCCGTCAAGTCGACAGGGGAGAATCAATGAGCAGTTCTTC
CDR3: CASSEFPSSRQGRINEQFF

J: TRBJ1-6
D: -
length: 16
V: TRBV27
size: -
DNA: TGTGCCAGCAGTTTGGATCAGGGATCCTATAATTCACCCCTCCACTTT
CDR3: CASSLDQGSYNSPLHF

J: TRBJ2-7
D: TRBD2
length: 16
V: TRBV9
size: -
DNA: TGTGCCAGCAGCGTAGGGGGGACTAGCCGCCGCTACGAGCAGTACTTC
CDR3: CASSVGGTSRRYEQYF

J: TRBJ2-7
D: -
length: 11
V: TRBV6-1
size: -
DNA: TGTGCCAGCAGTGAAGTCGGCGAGCAGTACTTC
CDR3: CASSEVGEQYF

J: TRBJ1-2
D: -
length: 14
V: TRBV7-9
size: few
DNA: TGTGCCAGCAGCTTACCCCCAGGCATCTATGGCTACACCTTC
CDR3: CASSLPPGIYGYTF

J: TRBJ1-5
D: -
length: 16
V: TRBV7-9
size: -
DNA: TGTGCCAGCAGCTCAGGACAGAGGGGGACCAATCAGCCCCAGCATTTT
CDR3: CASSSGQRGTNQPQHF

J: TRBJ1-2
D: -
length: 11
V: TRBV25-1
size: -
DNA: TGTGCCAGCAGGGCCTACTATGGCTACACCTTC
CDR3: CASRAYYGYTF

J: TRBJ2-7
D: -
length: 14
V: TRBV19
size: -
DNA: TGTGCCAGTAGTATAGATCCCCAGTCCTACGAGCAGTACTTC
CDR3: CASSIDPQSYEQYF

J: TRBJ2-1
D: -
length: 18
V: TRBV5-1
size: once
DNA: TGCGCCAGCAGCTTGATTCGGGGGGCAGGGGGCAACAAGGGTGAGCAGTTCTTC
CDR3: CASSLIRGAGGNKGEQFF

J: TRBJ1-2
D: -
length: 13
V: TRBV5-4
size: once
DNA: TGTGCCAGCAGTCGGGAGTTTGAGGGCGGCTACACCTTC
CDR3: CASSREFEGGYTF

J: TRBJ1-5
D: TRBD1
length: 18
V: TRBV19
size: -
DNA: TGTGCCAGTAGTATTACGAGACAGGGCTCCTTTCGCAATCAGCCCCAGCATTTT
CDR3: CASSITRQGSFRNQPQHF

J: TRBJ2-7
D: -
length: 16
V: TRBV5-1
size: -
DNA: TGCGCCAGCAGCTTGGCGAGGCAAATACCATCCTACGAGCAGTACTTC
CDR3: CASSLARQIPSYEQYF

J: TRBJ1-2
D: TRBD1
length: 15
V: TRBV4-1
size: -
DNA: TGCGCCAGCACCCACGTCACGGGACAGGGTGATGGCTACACCTTC
CDR3: CASTHVTGQGDGYTF

J: TRBJ1-4
D: -
length: 18
V: TRBV4-3
size: -
DNA: TGCGCCAGCAGCCACGCCCCGCAGGGAACCAAAGATAATGAAAAACTGTTTTTT
CDR3: CASSHAPQGTKDNEKLFF

J: TRBJ1-1
D: -
length: 15
V: TRBV7-3
size: -
DNA: TGTGCCAGCAGCCCACTCAGGGAGGTGAACACTGAAGCTTTCTTT
CDR3: CASSPLREVNTEAFF

J: TRBJ2-5
D: TRBD1
length: 14
V: TRBV11-2
size: -
DNA: TGTGCCAGCAGCCGGGACAGCTACCAAGAGACCCAGTACTTC
CDR3: CASSRDSYQETQYF

J: TRBJ1-2
D: -
length: 15
V: TRBV6-1
size: -
DNA: TGTGCCAGCAGTCAACCCCCGGGGGGCGAGGGTGGCTACACCTTC
CDR3: CASSQPPGGEGGYTF

J: TRBJ1-6
D: -
length: 18
V: TRBV11-2
size: few
DNA: TGTGCCAGCAGCCGTGTGTTGGGCAGGGGATTATGGAATTCACCCCTCCACTTT
CDR3: CASSRVLGRGLWNSPLHF

J: TRBJ2-3
D: TRBD1
length: 16
V: TRBV7-3
size: -
DNA: TGTGCCAGCAGCTTAAGGGGACAGGGGAGCACAGATACGCAGTATTTT
CDR3: CASSLRGQGSTDTQYF

J: TRBJ2-7
D: TRBD1
length: 12
V: TRBV11-2
size: -
DNA: TGTGCCAGCAGCCGACAGGGGTTCGAGCAGTACTTC
CDR3: CASSRQGFEQYF

J: TRBJ2-6
D: -
length: 17
V: TRBV25-1
size: -
DNA: TGTGCCAGCAGTGAATTAGAGGGGGGGCATGGGGCCAACGTCCTGACTTTC
CDR3: CASSELEGGHGANVLTF

J: TRBJ2-5
D: TRBD2
length: 14
V: TRBV10-3
size: few
DNA: TGTGCCATCTCTAGCGGGGGGTTACAAGAGACCCAGTACTTC
CDR3: CAISSGGLQETQYF

J: TRBJ1-1
D: -
length: 11
V: TRBV10-3
size: -
DNA: TGTGCCATCGGCCAGGGGTCTGAAGCTTTCTTT
CDR3: CAIGQGSEAFF

J: TRBJ1-1
D: -
length: 14
V: TRBV6-5
size: -
DNA: TGTGCCAGCAGTTACTCGTACAGTCCCTCTGAAGCTTTCTTT
CDR3: CASSYSYSPSEAFF

J: TRBJ1-6
D: -
length: 15
V: TRBV6-1
size: -
DNA: TGTGCCAGCAGCGTAGATTCATCGGTCGATTCACCCCTCCACTTT
CDR3: CASSVDSSVDSPLHF

J: TRBJ2-7
D: -
length: 12
V: TRBV6-6
size: -
DNA: TGTGCCAGCAGCTCCGGGTTCTACGAGCAGTACTTC
CDR3: CASSSGFYEQYF

J: TRBJ1-6
D: -
length: 15
V: TRBV30
size: -
DNA: TGTGCCTGGTTGCAGGGATCGGTGATGAATTCACCCCTCCACTTT
CDR3: CAWLQGSVMNSPLHF

J: TRBJ1-3
D: -
length: 14
V: TRBV9
size: -
DNA: TGTGCCAGCTCCCCGGAGGTCTCTGGAAACACCATATATTTT
CDR3: CASSPEVSGNTIYF

J: TRBJ1-2
D: TRBD1
length: 16
V: TRBV7-9
size: -
DNA: TGTGCCCGCAGCCCCGTGGACAGGGGAATAAACTATGGCTACACCTTC
CDR3: CARSPVDRGINYGYTF

J: TRBJ2-1
D: -
length: 13
V: TRBV19
size: -
DNA: TGTGCCAGTAGTATGGCTGACTACAATGAGCAGTTCTTC
CDR3: CASSMADYNEQFF

J: TRBJ2-3
D: TRBD2
length: 16
V: TRBV14
size: once
DNA: TGTGCCAGCAGCCAAGGTCCTAGCGGGACCTTAGATACGCAGTATTTT
CDR3: CASSQGPSGTLDTQYF